Detailed here is one TCR beta chain. Its target antigen remains unknown. Base qualities are missing; no much larger clone stands one base away. This sample was taken from a study of cytotoxic CD8 clonotypes in ibrutinib-treated CLL listed by TCRdb under 2021. In the study overall: The cohort was composed of ten to eleven relapsed/refractory and around 15 treatment-naive patients; IGHV unmutated status was identified in approximately 17 patients. Partial responses were observed in roughly 25 patients and complete responses in 2; after a median follow-up of 68 months, remission was maintained in approximately 14 patients and progression was observed in some twelve. Response samples were taken after a median of 12 months on treatment, ranging from about 6 to 36 months. An average of around 250,000 productive templates and approximately 90,000 productive rearrangements was obtained per sample. Longitudinal samples were obtainable from about 30% of the roughly 90 participants in the trial. Cryopreserved peripheral blood mononuclear cells were collected at three points: before therapy, at response, and at either sustained remission or disease progression. Every sample from remission and from progressive disease was obtained while the patients were still on ibrutinib.

Sample time point, as interpreted from the label and publication: eleven to twelve months on ibrutinib. For TCR beta library preparation, around 2.1 micrograms of genomic DNA were extracted from the cryopreserved PBMCs. High-throughput TCR beta sequencing was performed on longitudinal blood samples from CLL patients receiving ibrutinib monotherapy. The patients took part in an open-label, single-center phase 2 trial of ibrutinib monotherapy. What the work shows at the level of the full study, not this receptor alone: Baseline clonality was found to be higher than that of age-matched healthy donors and was strongly correlated with circulating CD8+ T-cell counts. Public clonotypes were found to be uncommon and were observed to contract or remain stable during treatment; the increase in clonality was shown to reflect expansion of private clonotypes at ibrutinib response. Lymph node repertoires were not examined, and the timing of sampling was not matched between patients in sustained remission and those whose disease progressed. Clonality rose at ibrutinib response, remained stable during sustained remission, and dropped back toward baseline at progression.

On a MiSeq, deep resolution sequencing aimed for a depth between 1 in 1 million and 1 in 200,000 T cells, with each clonotype covered 10x on average. The immunoSEQ hsTCRB Kit was used to generate TCR beta libraries. As for the original processing: The data were analyzed with ImmunoSEQ Analyzer and ImmunoSEQ Data Assistant, and V, D and J gene assignments followed IMGT definitions. Clonality, which ranges from 0 to 1, was calculated as one minus the normalized Shannon entropy of productive rearrangement frequencies. Only overrepresented clonotypes making up at least 0.05% of each patient's repertoire were included in the public clonotype analysis. Repertoires from some 13 age-matched healthy donors in immuneACCESS were used as clonality controls. This is the immuneACCESS table as TCRdb keeps it, with only in-frame sequences that have V and J called. A part of the clones is gone; compared with another copy, unresolved V genes explain less than half, and the rest is unexplained. The V and J calls and the clone size are those of that table, but D and trimming were determined from the DNA. The sample table holds just over 200,000 clones, of which more than 75% were seen once. Jointly, the top ten make up about 10% of the sample.

CDR1 and CDR2 (SGHNT, YYREEE) derive from the germline V gene (reference sequence). Cut back by 7 bases and 4 bases, the V and J ends lie 16 bases apart. CDR3 length: 14 amino acids, cysteine to phenylalanine. Only the CDR3 DNA is retained, 42 bases long and in frame from the first base. The source is a human donor with chronic lymphocytic leukemia. The chain couples TRBV5-4 to TRBJ2-3; the D region is possibly TRBD1 or TRBD2, each matching across 6 bases. The sample was PBMCs, taken after 12 months of ibrutinib treatment. The DNA sequence follows: TGTGCCAGCCGGGGGCCCCAGTCCGCAGATACGCAGTATTTT. Its protein is CASRGPQSADTQYF.